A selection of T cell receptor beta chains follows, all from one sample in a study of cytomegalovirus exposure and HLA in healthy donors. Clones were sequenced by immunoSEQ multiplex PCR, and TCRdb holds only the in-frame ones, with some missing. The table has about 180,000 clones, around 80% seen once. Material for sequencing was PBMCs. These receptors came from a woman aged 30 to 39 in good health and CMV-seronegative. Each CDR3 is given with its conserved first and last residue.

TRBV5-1 CASSLDPPGTRANVLTF
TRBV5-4 CASSAGGQNTEAFF
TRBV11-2 CASSVGEAFF
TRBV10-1 CASSSGTVGSYEQYF
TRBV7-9 CASSLERGGDRYSNQPQHF
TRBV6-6 CASSYSTSGGLEQYF
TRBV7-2 CASSLARGGSDTQYF
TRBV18 CASSPYTGITGELFF
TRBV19 CASSGRTGPGELFF
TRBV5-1 CASSPPSNEQFF
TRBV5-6 CASSLGDRGPGNTIYF
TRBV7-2 CASSLAFGFPQETQYF
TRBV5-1 CASSYGTSGWNTDTQYF
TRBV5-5 CASSSLRNQETQYF
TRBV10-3 CAISKDRDSPLHF
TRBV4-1 CASSQFPGGSYNEQFF
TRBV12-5 CASGRTGSQPQHF
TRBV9 CASSVAQNYEQYF
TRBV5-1 CASSLLGGADEKLFF
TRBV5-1 CASLIRGVNQQPQHF
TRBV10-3 CAISVGPVGEQFF
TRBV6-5 CASSRGTGTEAFF
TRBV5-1 CASSLPGGSSYEQYF